Given below is one T cell receptor (beta chain) in context. The sample belongs to a study of T-cell reconstitution after alpha-beta-depleted transplantation in children. TCRbeta library preparation incorporated unique molecular identifiers. MiXCR, applied by TCRdb to the PCR reads, yields one record per CDR3 protein. The sample holds 400,000 to 500,000 distinct CDR3 sequences; roughly a tenth are singletons and the top ten take approximately 5%. Germline values: CDR1 SGHRS, CDR2 YFSETQ. Unmatched junction bases numbered 5, after V lost 6 bases and J lost 0 bases. The CDR3 has 15 residues. This rearrangement joins TRBV5-1 to TRBJ2-2; TRBD1 aligns across 7 bases. The clonotype was recovered from a human donor who donated a stem cell graft to a child with acute myeloid leukemia. This specimen consisted of PBMCs from the stem cell graft donor, obtained from the stem cell graft. Here the CDR3 reads CASKKGQANTGELFF. In nucleotides, the CDR3 is TGCGCCAGCAAGAAAGGACAGGCGAACACCGGGGAGCTGTTTTTT.